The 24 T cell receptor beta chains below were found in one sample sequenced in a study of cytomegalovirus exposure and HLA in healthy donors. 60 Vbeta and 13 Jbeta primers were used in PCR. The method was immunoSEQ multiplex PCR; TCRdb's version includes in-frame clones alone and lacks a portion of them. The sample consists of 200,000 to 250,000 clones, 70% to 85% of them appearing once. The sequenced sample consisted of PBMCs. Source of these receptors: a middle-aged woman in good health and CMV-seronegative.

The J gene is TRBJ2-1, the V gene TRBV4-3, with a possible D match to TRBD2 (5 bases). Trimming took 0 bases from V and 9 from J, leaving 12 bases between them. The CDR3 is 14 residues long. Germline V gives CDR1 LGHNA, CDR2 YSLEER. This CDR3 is CASSQDLPRGEQFF. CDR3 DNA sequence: TGCGCCAGCAGCCAAGATCTCCCACGGGGTGAGCAGTTCTTC.

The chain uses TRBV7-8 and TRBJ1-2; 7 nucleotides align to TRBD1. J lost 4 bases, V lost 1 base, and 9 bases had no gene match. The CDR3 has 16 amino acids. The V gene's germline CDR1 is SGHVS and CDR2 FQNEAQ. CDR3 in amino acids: CASSLEGRGYLYGYTF. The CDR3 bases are TGTGCCAGCAGCTTAGAGGGCAGGGGGTACCTCTATGGCTACACCTTC.

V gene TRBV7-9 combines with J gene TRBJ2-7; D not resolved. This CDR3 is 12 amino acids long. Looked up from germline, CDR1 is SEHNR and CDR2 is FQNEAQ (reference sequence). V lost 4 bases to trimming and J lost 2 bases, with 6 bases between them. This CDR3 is CASSSGTYEQYF. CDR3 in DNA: TGTGCCAGCAGCTCAGGCACCTACGAGCAGTACTTC. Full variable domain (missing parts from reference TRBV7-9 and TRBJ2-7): DTGVSQNPRHKITKRGQNVTFRCDPISEHNRLYWYRQTLGQGPEFLTYFQNEAQLEKSRLLSDRFSAERPKGSFSTLEIQRTEQGDSAMYLCASSSGTYEQYFGPGTRLTVT.

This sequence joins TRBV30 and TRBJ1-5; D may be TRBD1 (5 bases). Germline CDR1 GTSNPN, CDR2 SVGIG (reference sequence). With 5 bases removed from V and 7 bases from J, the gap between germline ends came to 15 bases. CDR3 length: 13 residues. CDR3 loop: CAWAGGVRQPQHF. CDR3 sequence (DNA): TGTGCCTGGGCGGGGGGAGTACGGCAGCCCCAGCATTTT.

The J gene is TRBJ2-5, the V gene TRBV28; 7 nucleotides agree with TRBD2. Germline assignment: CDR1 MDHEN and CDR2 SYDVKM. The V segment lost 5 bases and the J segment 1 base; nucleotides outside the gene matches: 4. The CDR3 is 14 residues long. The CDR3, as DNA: TGTGCCAGCAGTCCCGGCGGGAGCCAAGAGACCCAGTACTTC. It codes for CASSPGGSQETQYF.

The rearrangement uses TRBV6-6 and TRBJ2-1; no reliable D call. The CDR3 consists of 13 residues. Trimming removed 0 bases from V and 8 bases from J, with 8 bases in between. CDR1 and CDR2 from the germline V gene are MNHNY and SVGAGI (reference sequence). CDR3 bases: TGTGCCAGCAGTTACTCGGGCATGGATGAGCAGTTCTTC. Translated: CASSYSGMDEQFF.

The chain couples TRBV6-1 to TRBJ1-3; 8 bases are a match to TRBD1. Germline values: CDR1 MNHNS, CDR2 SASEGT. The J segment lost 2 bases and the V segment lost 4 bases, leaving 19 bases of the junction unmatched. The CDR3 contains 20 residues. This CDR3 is CASSARTGRSVQGAGNTIYF. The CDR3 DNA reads TGTGCCAGCAGTGCCCGGACAGGGCGATCGGTCCAAGGCGCTGGAAACACCATATATTTT.

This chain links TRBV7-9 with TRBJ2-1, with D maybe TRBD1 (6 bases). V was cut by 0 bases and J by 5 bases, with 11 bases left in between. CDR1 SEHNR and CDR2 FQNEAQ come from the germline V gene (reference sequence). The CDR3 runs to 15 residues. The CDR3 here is CASSLARGNDNEQFF. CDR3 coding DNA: TGTGCCAGCAGCTTAGCGAGGGGGAATGACAATGAGCAGTTCTTC.

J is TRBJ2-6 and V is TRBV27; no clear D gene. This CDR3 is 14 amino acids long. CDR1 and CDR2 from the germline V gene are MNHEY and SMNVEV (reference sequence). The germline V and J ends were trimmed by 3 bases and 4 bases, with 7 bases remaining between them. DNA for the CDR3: TGTGCCAGCAGTTTTATATCCGGGGCCAACGTCCTGACTTTC. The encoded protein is CASSFISGANVLTF.

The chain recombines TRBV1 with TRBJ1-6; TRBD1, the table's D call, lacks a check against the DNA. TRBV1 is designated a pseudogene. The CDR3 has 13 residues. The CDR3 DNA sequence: TGCACCAGCAGCACAGGGTTGGCTTCACCCCTCCACTTT. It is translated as CTSSTGLASPLHF.

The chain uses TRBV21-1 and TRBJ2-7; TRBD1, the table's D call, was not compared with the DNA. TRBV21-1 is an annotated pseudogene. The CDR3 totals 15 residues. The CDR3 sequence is CASSGTGQEDYEQYF. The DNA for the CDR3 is TGTGCCAGCAGCGGGACGGGACAGGAAGACTACGAGCAGTACTTC.

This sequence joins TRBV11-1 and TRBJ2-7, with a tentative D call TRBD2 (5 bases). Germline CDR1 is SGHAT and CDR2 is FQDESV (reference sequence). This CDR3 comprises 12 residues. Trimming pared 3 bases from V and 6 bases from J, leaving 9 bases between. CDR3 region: CASSFAGVEQYF. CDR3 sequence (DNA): TGTGCCAGCAGCTTCGCCGGGGTCGAGCAGTACTTC.

CDR3 DNA: TGTGCCAGCTCACCACCGGGACAGGGGGCGTACGGCTACACCTTC. This sequence encodes CASSPPGQGAYGYTF. The rearrangement joins TRBV18 to TRBJ1-2; 12 positions agree with TRBD1. This CDR3 comprises 15 residues. Germline loops: CDR1 KGHSH, CDR2 LQKENI. The J segment lost 8 bases and the V segment lost 0 bases, leaving 4 bases of the junction unmatched. Full variable domain (outside the CDR3, taken from reference TRBV18 and TRBJ1-2): NAGVMQNPRHLVRRRGQEARLRCSPMKGHSHVYWYRQLPEEGLKFMVYLQKENIIDESGMPKERFSAEFPKEGPSILRIQQVVRGDSAAYFCASSPPGQGAYGYTFGSGTRLTVV.

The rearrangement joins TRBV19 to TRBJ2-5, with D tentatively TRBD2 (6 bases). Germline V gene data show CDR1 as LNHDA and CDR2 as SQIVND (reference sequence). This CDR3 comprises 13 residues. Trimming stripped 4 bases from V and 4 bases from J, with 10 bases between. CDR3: CASSTGRRETQYF. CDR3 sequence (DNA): TGTGCCAGTAGTACAGGGAGGCGAGAGACCCAGTACTTC.

The CDR3 coding sequence is TGTGCCAGCAGCGGTTTAGGGAGGAAAAGGGAGACCCAGTACTTC. Translating it yields CASSGLGRKRETQYF. This chain connects TRBV6-5 to TRBJ2-5; TRBD2 might be the D (6 bases). CDR3 length: 15 residues. V lost 6 bases, J lost 5 bases, and 19 bases lay in between. Germline V gene data show CDR1 as MNHEY and CDR2 as SVGAGI.

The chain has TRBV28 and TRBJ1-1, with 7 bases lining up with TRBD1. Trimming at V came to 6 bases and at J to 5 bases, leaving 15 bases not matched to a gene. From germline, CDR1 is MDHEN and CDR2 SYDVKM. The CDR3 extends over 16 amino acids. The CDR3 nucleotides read TGTGCCAGCAGCAAACTGTGGACAGGACTGAGAACTGAAGCTTTCTTT. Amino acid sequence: CASSKLWTGLRTEAFF.

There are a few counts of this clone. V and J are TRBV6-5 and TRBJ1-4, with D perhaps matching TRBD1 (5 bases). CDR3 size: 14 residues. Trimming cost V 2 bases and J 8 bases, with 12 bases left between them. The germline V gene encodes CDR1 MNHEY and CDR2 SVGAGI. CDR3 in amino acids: CASSYGEGPEKLFF. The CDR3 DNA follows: TGTGCCAGCAGTTACGGGGAGGGGCCCGAAAAACTGTTTTTT.

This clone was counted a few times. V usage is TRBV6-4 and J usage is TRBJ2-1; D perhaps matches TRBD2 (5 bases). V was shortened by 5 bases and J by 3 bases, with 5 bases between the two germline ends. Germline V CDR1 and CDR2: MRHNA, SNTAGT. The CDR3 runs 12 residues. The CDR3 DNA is TGTGCCAGCAGTAGCGGCTACAATGAGCAGTTCTTC. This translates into CASSSGYNEQFF.

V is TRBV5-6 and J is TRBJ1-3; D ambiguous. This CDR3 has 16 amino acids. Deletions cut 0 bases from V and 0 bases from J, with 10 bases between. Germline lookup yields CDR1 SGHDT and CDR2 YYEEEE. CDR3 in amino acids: CASSLGAGLSGNTIYF. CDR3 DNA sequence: TGTGCCAGCAGCTTGGGGGCAGGCCTCTCTGGAAACACCATATATTTT. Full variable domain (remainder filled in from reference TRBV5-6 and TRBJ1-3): DAGVTQSPTHLIKTRGQQVTLRCSPKSGHDTVSWYQQALGQGPQFIFQYYEEEERQRGNFPDRFSGHQFPNYSSELNVNALLLGDSALYLCASSLGAGLSGNTIYFGEGSWLTVV.

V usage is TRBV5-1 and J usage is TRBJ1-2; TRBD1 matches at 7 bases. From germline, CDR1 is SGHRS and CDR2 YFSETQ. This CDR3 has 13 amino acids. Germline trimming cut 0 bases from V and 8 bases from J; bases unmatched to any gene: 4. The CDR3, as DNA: TGCGCCAGCAGCTTGGCCCAGGGGGAGGGCTACACCTTC. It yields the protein CASSLAQGEGYTF.

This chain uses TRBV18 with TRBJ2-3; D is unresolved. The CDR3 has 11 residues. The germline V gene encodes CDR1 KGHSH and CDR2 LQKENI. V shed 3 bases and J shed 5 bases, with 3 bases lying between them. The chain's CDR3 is CASSPKDTQYF. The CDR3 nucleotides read TGTGCCAGCTCACCTAAAGATACGCAGTATTTT.

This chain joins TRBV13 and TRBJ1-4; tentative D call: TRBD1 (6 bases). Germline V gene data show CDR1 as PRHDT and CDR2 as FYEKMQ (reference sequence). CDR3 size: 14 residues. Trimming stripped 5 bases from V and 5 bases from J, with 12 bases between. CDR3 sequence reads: CASSLSDRNEKLFF. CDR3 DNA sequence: TGTGCCAGCAGCCTCTCCGACAGGAATGAAAAACTGTTTTTT.

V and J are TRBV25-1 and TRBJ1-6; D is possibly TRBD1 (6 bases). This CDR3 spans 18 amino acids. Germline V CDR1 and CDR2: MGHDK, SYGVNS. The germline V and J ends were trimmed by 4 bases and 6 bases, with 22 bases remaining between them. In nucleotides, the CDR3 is TGTGCCAGCAGTGGTGCCGGGGGGGGGCGAAGTCTTAATTCACCCCTCCACTTT. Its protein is CASSGAGGGRSLNSPLHF. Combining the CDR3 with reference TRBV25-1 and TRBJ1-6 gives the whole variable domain EADIYQTPRYLVIGTGKKITLECSQTMGHDKMYWYQQDPGMELHLIHYSYGVNSTEKGDLSSESTVSRIRTEHFPLTLESARPSHTSQYLCASSGAGGGRSLNSPLHFGNGTRLTVT.

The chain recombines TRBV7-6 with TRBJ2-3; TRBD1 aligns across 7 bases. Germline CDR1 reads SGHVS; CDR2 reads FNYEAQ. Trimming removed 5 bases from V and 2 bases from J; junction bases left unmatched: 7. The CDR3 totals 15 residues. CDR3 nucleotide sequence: TGTGCCAGCAGCGCCCGACAGGGCCCCACAGATACGCAGTATTTT. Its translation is CASSARQGPTDTQYF.